This TCR beta chain was profiled in a study of shared clonotypes between healthy human individuals. Repertoires were generated with immunoSEQ multiplex PCR, while TCRdb's copy carries only in-frame clones and drops some. The sample has under 1,100,000 clones, more than 60% seen once. Trimming took 0 bases from V and 6 from J; bases not matched to a gene: 4. Germline lookup yields CDR1 SGHTA and CDR2 FQGNSA. The CDR3 consists of 15 residues. The chain recombines TRBV7-2 with TRBJ1-5; 8 bases match TRBD1. This sequence was found in a young man in good health. Sequencing input: memory CD4+ T cells sorted from blood. Subset reported: CD45RA-negative fraction. CDR3 nucleotide sequence: TGTGCCAGCAGCTTAGCGGGACAGGCAGGTCAGCCCCAGCATTTT. Protein: CASSLAGQAGQPQHF.